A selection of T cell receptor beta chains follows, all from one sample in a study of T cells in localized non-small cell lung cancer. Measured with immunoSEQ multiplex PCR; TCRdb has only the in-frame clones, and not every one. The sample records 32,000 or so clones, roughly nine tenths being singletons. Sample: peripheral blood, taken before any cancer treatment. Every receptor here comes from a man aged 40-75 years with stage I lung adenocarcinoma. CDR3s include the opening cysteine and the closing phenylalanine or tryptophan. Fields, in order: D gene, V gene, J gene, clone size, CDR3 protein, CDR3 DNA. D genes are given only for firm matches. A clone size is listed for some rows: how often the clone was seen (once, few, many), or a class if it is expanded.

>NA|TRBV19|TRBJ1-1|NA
CASSMLQTALSPEAFF
TGTGCCAGTAGTATGCTTCAGACAGCACTCTCACCTGAAGCTTTCTTT
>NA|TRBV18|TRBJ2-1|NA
CASSYETGASSYNEQFF
TGTGCCAGCTCATATGAAACGGGGGCCAGCTCCTACAATGAGCAGTTCTTC
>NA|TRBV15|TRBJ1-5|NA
CATSSPQHF
TGTGCCACCAGCTCCCCACAGCATTTT
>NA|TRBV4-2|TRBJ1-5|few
CASSLTGYSNQPQHF
TGTGCCAGCAGCTTGACGGGTTATAGCAATCAGCCCCAGCATTTT
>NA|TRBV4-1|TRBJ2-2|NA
CASSQVLTGELFF
TGCGCCAGCAGCCAAGTGTTGACCGGGGAGCTGTTTTTT
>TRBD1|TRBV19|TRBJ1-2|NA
CASTQGQGAGGYTF
TGTGCCAGTACCCAGGGCCAGGGGGCAGGTGGCTACACCTTC
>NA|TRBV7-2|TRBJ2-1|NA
CASSLAGAAYNEQFF
TGTGCCAGCAGTTTGGCGGGGGCCGCCTACAATGAGCAGTTCTTC
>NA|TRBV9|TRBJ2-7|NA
CASSEGLGSYEQYF
TGTGCCAGCAGCGAAGGTCTCGGCTCCTACGAGCAGTACTTC
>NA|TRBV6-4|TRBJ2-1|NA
CASSDLYNEQFF
TGTGCCAGCAGTGACCTCTACAATGAGCAGTTCTTC
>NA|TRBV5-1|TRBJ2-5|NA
CASSWAPRETQYF
TGCGCCAGCAGCTGGGCCCCTCGAGAGACCCAGTACTTC
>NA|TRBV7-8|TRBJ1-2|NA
CASSLGGGYGYTF
TGTGCCAGCAGCTTAGGGGGGGGCTATGGCTACACCTTC
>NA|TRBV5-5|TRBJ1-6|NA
CASSLAPGYGGNSPLHF
TGTGCCAGCAGCTTGGCGCCAGGGTATGGGGGGAATTCACCCCTCCACTTT
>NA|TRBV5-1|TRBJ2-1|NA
CASSLGEAYNEQFF
TGCGCCAGCAGCTTGGGAGAGGCTTACAATGAGCAGTTCTTC
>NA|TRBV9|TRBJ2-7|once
CASSVSPRQNYEQYF
TGTGCCAGCAGCGTTTCCCCCAGACAGAACTACGAGCAGTACTTC
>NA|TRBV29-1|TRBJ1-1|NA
CSVAAGTEAFF
TGCAGCGTTGCTGCGGGGACTGAAGCTTTCTTT
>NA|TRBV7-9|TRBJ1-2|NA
CASSFPTTSYGYTF
TGTGCCAGCAGCTTCCCGACAACATCATATGGCTACACCTTC
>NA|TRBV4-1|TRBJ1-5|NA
CASSQEFGDGRPQHF
TGCGCCAGCAGCCAAGAATTCGGGGACGGCCGGCCCCAGCATTTT
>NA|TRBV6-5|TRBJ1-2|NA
CASTGSLGYTF
TGTGCCAGCACCGGTTCGCTCGGCTACACCTTC
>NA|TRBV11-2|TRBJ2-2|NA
CASSPTSSLAGELFF
TGTGCCAGCAGCCCCACCAGTAGTCTTGCCGGGGAGCTGTTTTTT
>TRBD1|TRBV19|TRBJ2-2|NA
CASSRTGGVVTGELFF
TGTGCCAGTAGTCGGACAGGGGGCGTCGTCACCGGGGAGCTGTTTTTT
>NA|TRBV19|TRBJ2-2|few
CASRMAGSGTGELFF
TGTGCCAGTAGAATGGCCGGGTCGGGCACCGGGGAGCTGTTTTTT
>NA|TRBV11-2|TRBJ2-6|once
CASEYSGANVLTF
TGTGCCAGCGAATACTCTGGGGCCAACGTCCTGACTTTC
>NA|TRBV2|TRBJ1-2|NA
CASSESSHGYTF
TGTGCCAGCAGTGAATCGTCGCATGGCTACACCTTC
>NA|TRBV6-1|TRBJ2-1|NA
CASPNYNEQFF
TGTGCCAGTCCTAACTACAATGAGCAGTTCTTC
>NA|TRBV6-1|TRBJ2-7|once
CASSLGNAYEQYF
TGTGCCAGCAGTCTCGGTAACGCCTACGAGCAGTACTTC
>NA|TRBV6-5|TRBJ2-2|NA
CASSSGTANTGELFF
TGTGCCAGCAGCTCCGGGACGGCGAACACCGGGGAGCTGTTTTTT
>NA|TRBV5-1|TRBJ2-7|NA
CASSLVSGPKGEQYF
TGCGCCAGCAGCTTGGTTTCGGGACCGAAGGGGGAGCAGTACTTC
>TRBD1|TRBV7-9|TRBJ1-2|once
CASSAIDRDGYTF
TGTGCCAGCAGCGCGATAGACAGGGATGGCTACACCTTC
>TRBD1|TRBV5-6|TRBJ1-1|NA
CASSLTGDTEAFF
TGTGCCAGCAGCTTGACAGGGGACACTGAAGCTTTCTTT
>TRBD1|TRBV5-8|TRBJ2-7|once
CASTFPGTGGYEQYF
TGTGCCAGCACCTTCCCCGGGACAGGGGGCTACGAGCAGTACTTC
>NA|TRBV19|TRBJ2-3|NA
CASSIGPALLGTDTQYF
TGTGCCAGTAGTATAGGGCCCGCTCTATTGGGCACAGATACGCAGTATTTT
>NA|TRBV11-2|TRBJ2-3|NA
CASSLVGSSTDTQYF
TGTGCCAGCAGCTTAGTAGGCTCTAGCACAGATACGCAGTATTTT
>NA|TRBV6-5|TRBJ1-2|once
CASKTQATHAYGYTF
TGTGCCAGCAAGACACAGGCAACCCACGCCTATGGCTACACCTTC
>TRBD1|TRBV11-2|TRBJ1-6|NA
CASSGDRVWNSPLHF
TGTGCCAGCAGTGGGGACAGGGTTTGGAATTCACCCCTCCACTTT
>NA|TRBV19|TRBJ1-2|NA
CASSIRGPGDYGYTF
TGTGCCAGTAGTATCCGGGGGCCGGGGGACTATGGCTACACCTTC
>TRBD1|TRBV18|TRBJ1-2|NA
CASSPTGDGYTF
TGTGCCAGCTCACCAACAGGGGATGGCTACACCTTC
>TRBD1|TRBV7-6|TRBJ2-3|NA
CASSPLPQGAGTDTQYF
TGTGCCAGCAGCCCCCTCCCGCAGGGGGCGGGTACAGATACGCAGTATTTT
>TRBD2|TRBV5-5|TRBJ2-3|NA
CASSFTSGGAKDTQYF
TGTGCCAGCAGCTTCACTAGCGGGGGGGCAAAAGATACGCAGTATTTT
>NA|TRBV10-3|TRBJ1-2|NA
CAIRRELNYGYTF
TGTGCCATCCGGAGGGAGCTCAACTATGGCTACACCTTC
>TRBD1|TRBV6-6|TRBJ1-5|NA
CASSPGQGALATF
TGTGCCAGCAGTCCGGGACAGGGGGCCCTGGCGACCTTT
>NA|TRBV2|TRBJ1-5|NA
CASKVEGNQPQHF
TGTGCCAGCAAGGTGGAGGGCAATCAGCCCCAGCATTTT
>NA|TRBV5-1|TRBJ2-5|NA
CASSLEETQYF
TGCGCCAGCAGCTTGGAGGAGACCCAGTACTTC
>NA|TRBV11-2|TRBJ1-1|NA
CASSFGGKTEAFF
TGTGCCAGCAGCTTCGGGGGAAAGACTGAAGCTTTCTTT
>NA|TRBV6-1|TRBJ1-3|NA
CASSVGSSSGNTIYF
TGTGCCAGCAGTGTTGGCAGTTCCTCTGGAAACACCATATATTTT
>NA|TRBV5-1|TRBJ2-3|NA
CASSFLLAAVDTQYF
TGCGCCAGCAGCTTTCTGCTAGCAGCAGTTGACACGCAGTATTTT
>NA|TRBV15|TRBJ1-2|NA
CATSRDPSSYGYTF
TGTGCCACCAGCAGAGATCCGTCAAGCTATGGCTACACCTTC
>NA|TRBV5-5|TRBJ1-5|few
CASSFQGSNQPQHF
TGTGCCAGCAGCTTTCAGGGCAGCAATCAGCCCCAGCATTTT
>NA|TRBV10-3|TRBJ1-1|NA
CAIRTPGNTEAFF
TGTGCCATCAGGACTCCCGGAAACACTGAAGCTTTCTTT
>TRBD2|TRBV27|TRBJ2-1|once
CASTSGGKGNNEQFF
TGTGCCAGCACCTCCGGGGGGAAGGGGAACAATGAGCAGTTCTTC
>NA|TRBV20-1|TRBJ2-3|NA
CSATSTDTQYF
TGCAGTGCGACGAGCACAGATACGCAGTATTTT
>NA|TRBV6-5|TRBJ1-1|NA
CASTPLRRNTEAFF
TGTGCCAGCACCCCCCTCCGGAGGAACACTGAAGCTTTCTTT
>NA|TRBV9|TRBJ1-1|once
CASSVAQANTEAFF
TGTGCCAGCAGCGTAGCTCAAGCGAACACTGAAGCTTTCTTT
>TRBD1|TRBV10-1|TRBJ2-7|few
CASSEAGGYEQYF
TGCGCCAGCAGTGAGGCAGGGGGCTACGAGCAGTACTTC
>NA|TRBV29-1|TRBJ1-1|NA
CSVEGGLWGTEAFF
TGCAGCGTTGAAGGGGGGTTGTGGGGCACTGAAGCTTTCTTT
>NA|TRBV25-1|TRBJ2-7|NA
CASSETGLYEQYF
TGTGCCAGCAGTGAAACAGGACTCTACGAGCAGTACTTC
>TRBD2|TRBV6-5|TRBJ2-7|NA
CASRGLGGGSYEQYF
TGTGCCAGCAGGGGCCTCGGGGGGGGGTCCTACGAGCAGTACTTC
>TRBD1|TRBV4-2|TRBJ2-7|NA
CASSQDPHAGGEQYF
TGTGCCAGCAGCCAAGACCCACACGCAGGGGGCGAGCAGTACTTC
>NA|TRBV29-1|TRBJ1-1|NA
CSVVGVTEAFF
TGCAGCGTTGTGGGGGTAACTGAAGCTTTCTTT
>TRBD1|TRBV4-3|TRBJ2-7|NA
CASSQEDRVDEQYF
TGCGCCAGCAGCCAAGAAGACAGGGTGGACGAGCAGTACTTC
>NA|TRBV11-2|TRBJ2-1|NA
CASSLVPTGFLTSYNEQFF
TGTGCCAGCAGCTTAGTCCCTACAGGGTTCTTAACCTCCTACAATGAGCAGTTCTTC